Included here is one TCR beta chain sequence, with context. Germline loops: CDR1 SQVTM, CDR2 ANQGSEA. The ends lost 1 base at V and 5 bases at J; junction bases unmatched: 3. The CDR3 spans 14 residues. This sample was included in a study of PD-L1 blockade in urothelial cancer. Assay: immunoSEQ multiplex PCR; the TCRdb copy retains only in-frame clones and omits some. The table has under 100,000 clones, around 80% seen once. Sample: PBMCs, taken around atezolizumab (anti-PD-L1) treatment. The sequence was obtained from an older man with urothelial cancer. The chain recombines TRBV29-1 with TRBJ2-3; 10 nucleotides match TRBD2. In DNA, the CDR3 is TGCAGCGTTGAAGGAGTAGCGGGGGGAGATACGCAGTATTTT. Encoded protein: CSVEGVAGGDTQYF.